This TCR beta chain was observed in a study of T cell responses to AZD1222 COVID-19 vaccine. Trimming cost V 4 bases and J 0 bases; bases outside gene matches: 3. CDR1 and CDR2 from the germline V gene are SEHNR and FQNEAQ (reference sequence). The CDR3 consists of 14 residues. Measured with immunoSEQ multiplex PCR; TCRdb has only the in-frame clones, and not every one. The sample includes over 150,000 clones, roughly nine tenths of them seen just once. About this clone itself: The target antigen is unknown.

General observations from the study: Reports indicate that nearly half of spike-specific TCRs are directed at unmutated variant regions. In a largely white British group with more females than males, clonal diversity was possibly underestimated.

The rearrangement uses TRBV7-9 and TRBJ2-7, with 7 nucleotides matching TRBD1. The specimen was peripheral blood, collected on day 0 of MenACWY control vaccination. This TCR came from an adult in good health. CDR3 amino acids: CASSSRDSSYEQYF. In nucleotides, the CDR3 is TGTGCCAGCAGCTCCCGGGACAGCTCCTACGAGCAGTACTTC.